This passage covers 24 T cell receptor beta chains from one sample sequenced in a study of T-cell memory formation after mild COVID-19. TCRdb analysed the 5' RACE reads with MiXCR anew, one entry per CDR3 protein. The table includes fewer than 550,000 distinct CDR3 sequences, 20% detected once. Sequenced sample: PBMCs or a T cell subset sorted from them (not recorded which). The receptors derive from an adult woman who had mild COVID-19 (a few samples of this study predate the infection). Cell type and time point are not known.

At least ten counts were recorded for this clonotype. The V gene is TRBV6-1, the J gene TRBJ2-6, with D hard to call. The germline V gene encodes CDR1 MNHNS and CDR2 SASEGT. V was pared by 2 bases and J by 3 bases, with 5 bases between. The CDR3 runs 14 residues. CDR3 sequence: CASSERNGANVLTF. CDR3 sequence (DNA): TGTGCCAGCAGTGAAAGAAATGGGGCCAACGTCCTGACTTTC.

J is TRBJ1-5 and V is TRBV30, with 8 bases matching TRBD1. The germline CDR1 and CDR2 sequences are GTSNPN and SVGIG (reference sequence). The CDR3 spans 15 residues. J gave up 5 bases and V 2 bases, and 8 bases lay outside the gene matches. CDR3 amino acids: CAWSTGQAYYQPQHF. CDR3 in DNA: TGTGCCTGGAGTACGGGACAGGCCTACTATCAGCCCCAGCATTTT.

The gene calls are TRBV10-3 and TRBJ1-2, with 9 bases fitting TRBD1. Germline V lookup: CDR1 ENHRY, CDR2 SYGVKD. The CDR3 loop spans 14 amino acids. Germline trimming cut 6 bases from V and 8 bases from J; bases unmatched to any gene: 10. CDR3 loop: CAIRNAGTGFGYTF. The CDR3 DNA is TGTGCCATCAGGAATGCCGGGACAGGGTTCGGCTACACCTTC.

The rearrangement uses TRBV7-8 and TRBJ2-7; 11 bases are shared with TRBD2. V lost 8 bases, J lost 7 bases, and 10 bases stayed unmatched. Per the germline V gene, CDR1 is SGHVS and CDR2 is FQNEAQ. This CDR3 region has 14 residues. Written as DNA, the CDR3 is TGTGCCAGCGGCCGACTAGCGGGGTCTGGGGAGCAGTACTTC. Amino acid sequence: CASGRLAGSGEQYF.

V and J are TRBV11-2 and TRBJ2-5; TRBD2 agrees at 13 bases. From germline, CDR1 is SGHAT and CDR2 FQNNGV. This CDR3 spans 14 amino acids. V gave up 5 bases and J gave up 6 bases; unmatched junction bases: 3. The CDR3 here is CASSQGLAGQTQYF. The CDR3, as DNA: TGTGCCAGCAGCCAGGGACTAGCGGGACAGACCCAGTACTTC. The full variable domain, completed using reference TRBV11-2 and TRBJ2-5, is EAGVAQSPRYKIIEKRQSVAFWCNPISGHATLYWYQQILGQGPKLLIQFQNNGVVDDSQLPKDRFSAERLKGVDSTLKIQPAKLEDSAVYLCASSQGLAGQTQYFGPGTRLLVL.

This clonotype was detected only a few times. This chain links TRBV7-2 with TRBJ1-2, with D maybe TRBD1 (6 bases). Per the germline V gene, CDR1 is SGHTA and CDR2 is FQGNSA. There are 15 residues in the CDR3. V was shortened by 5 bases and J by 5 bases, with 18 bases between the two germline ends. The chain's CDR3 is CASSPPQGMWYGYTF. The CDR3 region has the DNA TGTGCCAGCAGCCCCCCACAGGGAATGTGGTATGGCTACACCTTC.

This clonotype was observed a handful of times. J is TRBJ2-7 and V is TRBV20-1; D is unresolved. The germline V gene has CDR1 DFQATT and CDR2 SNEGSKA (reference sequence). The germline V and J ends were trimmed by 6 bases and 0 bases, with 15 bases remaining between them. The CDR3 is 14 amino acids. The CDR3 spells CSAVYSHLSYEQYF. The CDR3 DNA reads TGCAGTGCGGTGTATAGTCATCTCTCCTACGAGCAGTACTTC.

This clonotype was seen a few times. This chain uses TRBV7-9 with TRBJ1-2, with no clear D. V lost 0 bases and J 8 bases, leaving 10 bases between the germline ends. Per germline, CDR1 SEHNR and CDR2 FQNEAQ (reference sequence). CDR3 length: 13 residues. CDR3: CASSLASGLGYTF. The CDR3 region has the DNA TGTGCCAGCAGCTTAGCCTCAGGTTTGGGCTACACCTTC.

J is TRBJ2-7 and V is TRBV7-9, with 7 bases that match TRBD2. Germline-derived CDR1 and CDR2 are SEHNR and FQNEAQ (reference sequence). CDR3 length equals 13 residues. Trimming removed 5 bases from V and 5 bases from J; junction bases left unmatched: 6. The CDR3 loop is CASSPVGGDEQYF. CDR3 bases: TGTGCCAGCAGCCCCGTGGGGGGGGACGAGCAGTACTTC. Using reference TRBV7-9 and TRBJ2-7 for the parts outside the CDR3, the full variable domain is DTGVSQNPRHKITKRGQNVTFRCDPISEHNRLYWYRQTLGQGPEFLTYFQNEAQLEKSRLLSDRFSAERPKGSFSTLEIQRTEQGDSAMYLCASSPVGGDEQYFGPGTRLTVT.

This clonotype was detected only once. The V and J genes are TRBV30 and TRBJ2-1; unclear D gene. Germline CDR1 GTSNPN, CDR2 SVGIG (reference sequence). V was shortened by 5 bases and J by 5 bases, with 10 bases between the two germline ends. The CDR3 covers 12 residues. The CDR3 loop reads CAWSEPNNEQFF. The CDR3 DNA is TGTGCCTGGTCGGAACCTAACAATGAGCAGTTCTTC.

This clonotype was counted only a few times. The V call is TRBV7-6, the J call TRBJ2-1, with 11 positions matching TRBD2. CDR1 and CDR2 (germline): SGHVS, FNYEAQ. V dropped 5 bases and J dropped 5; count of bases not matched to a gene: 5. There are 15 residues in the CDR3. The CDR3 sequence: CASSLLAGGDNEQFF. The CDR3 DNA reads as TGTGCCAGCAGCCTCCTAGCGGGGGGCGACAATGAGCAGTTCTTC.

Details on this clonotype: One junction end does not reproduce the germline sequence, and a read error may be involved. This chain uses TRBV7-6 with TRBJ2-2; D uncertain. Germline-derived CDR1 and CDR2 are SGHVS and FNYEAQ. The CDR3 extends over 15 amino acids. CDR3 amino acids: CASTLRVANTGELFF. CDR3 DNA: TGTGCCAGCACCTTACGGGTGGCGAACACCGGGGAGCTGTTTTTT.

This clonotype was picked up a small number of times. The chain couples TRBV6-1 to TRBJ2-7; 8 bases are shared with TRBD1. The CDR3 totals 15 residues. V lost 4 bases, J lost 0 bases, and 5 bases stayed unmatched. Germline lookup yields CDR1 MNHNS and CDR2 SASEGT. In DNA form, the CDR3 reads TGTGCCAGCAGTGTACAGGGGGATGACTCCTACGAGCAGTACTTC. Protein sequence: CASSVQGDDSYEQYF.

This clonotype was counted many times. The chain couples TRBV6-5 to TRBJ1-6; 8 bases align to TRBD1. CDR1 and CDR2 (germline): MNHEY, SVGAGI. The length of the CDR3 is 17 residues. V was pared by 2 bases and J by 4 bases, with 7 bases of the junction left unmatched. In nucleotides, the CDR3 is TGTGCCAGCAGTTACCAGCAGGGGGCCACGTATAATTCACCCCTCCACTTT. It is translated as CASSYQQGATYNSPLHF.

This clonotype was observed a few times. The chain recombines TRBV12-3 or TRBV12-4 with TRBJ2-2; possibly TRBD1 or TRBD2 for D (6 bases each). The CDR3 runs 14 residues. The V gene lost 2 bases and the J gene lost 9 bases, with 13 bases spanning the gap. CDR3 region: CASSLSGGPRELFF. The CDR3 bases are TGTGCCAGCAGTTTAAGTGGGGGGCCGCGGGAGCTGTTTTTT.

Ten or more counts support this clonotype. V usage is TRBV19 and J usage is TRBJ1-1; possible D gene TRBD1, 5 bases. The CDR3 sequence is 16 residues long. V was clipped by 4 bases and J by 0 bases, with 15 bases between them. Germline V gene data show CDR1 as LNHDA and CDR2 as SQIVND (reference sequence). CDR3 nucleotide sequence: TGTGCCAGTAGTACCCCTATCGACAGCGTGAACACTGAAGCTTTCTTT. Translation: CASSTPIDSVNTEAFF.

The V call is TRBV6-2 or TRBV6-3, the J call TRBJ2-7; the D gene is possibly TRBD1 (6 bases). CDR1 and CDR2 (germline): MNHEY, SVGEGT. This CDR3 is 16 amino acids long. Trimming took 2 bases from V and 1 from J, leaving 15 bases between them. The CDR3 region is CASSYGGQRGSYEQYF. CDR3 nucleotide sequence: TGTGCCAGCAGTTACGGGGGCCAGAGGGGGTCCTACGAGCAGTACTTC.

This rearrangement joins TRBV11-2 to TRBJ1-1; D gene ambiguous. This CDR3 comprises 13 residues. The V and J ends lost 5 bases and 6 bases respectively, with 13 bases between them. Germline V gene lookup returns CDR1 SGHAT and CDR2 FQNNGV. CDR3 sequence: CASSQTREAEAFF. In nucleotides, the CDR3 is TGTGCCAGCAGCCAGACACGGGAAGCTGAAGCTTTCTTT.

This clonotype was seen a few times. The gene calls are TRBV9 and TRBJ1-5; unclear D gene. The germline CDR1 and CDR2 sequences are SGDLS and YYNGEE. There are 13 residues in the CDR3. V shed 0 bases and J shed 5 bases, with 6 bases lying between them. The CDR3 sequence is CASSVAPDQPQHF. CDR3 sequence (DNA): TGTGCCAGCAGCGTAGCTCCAGATCAGCCCCAGCATTTT.

This clonotype appeared a few times. One junction end disagrees with the germline gene, perhaps due to a read error. The chain carries TRBV2 and TRBJ2-7; no definite D call. The CDR3 totals 16 residues. Germline V lookup: CDR1 SNHLY, CDR2 FYNNEI. Here the CDR3 DNA reads TGTGCCAGCAGTGAAGTGGGTAGTCGGTTCTCCTCCGAGCAGTACTTC. It is translated as CASSEVGSRFSSEQYF.

This chain joins TRBV29-1 and TRBJ1-1; no reliable D call. The germline V gene has CDR1 SQVTM and CDR2 ANQGSEA. The CDR3 totals 13 residues. The ends were cut back, 2 bases at V and 1 base at J, with 8 bases in the middle. The CDR3 loop reads CSVEPKGNTEAFF. The CDR3 nucleotides read TGCAGCGTTGAACCCAAGGGGAACACTGAAGCTTTCTTT.

This chain links TRBV7-9 with TRBJ1-2; the D is unclear. Germline values: CDR1 SEHNR, CDR2 FQNEAQ (reference sequence). The CDR3 is 14 residues long. Trimming pared 3 bases from V and 1 base from J, leaving 9 bases between. The CDR3 bases are TGTGCCAGCAGCTTTGCGGAAAGTAACTATGGCTACACCTTC. As protein: CASSFAESNYGYTF.

There are many counts of this clonotype. This chain connects TRBV7-2 to TRBJ2-5, with D possibly TRBD1 on 8 matching bases. The CDR3 totals 15 residues. The germline gives CDR1 SGHTA, CDR2 FQGNSA. V was shortened by 5 bases and J by 4 bases, with 17 bases between the two germline ends. CDR3 sequence reads: CASSQRTGRVETQYF. The CDR3 nucleotides are TGTGCCAGCAGCCAACGGACAGGGAGGGTAGAGACCCAGTACTTC.

This clonotype was counted between two and nine times. The chain recombines TRBV24-1 with TRBJ1-1; possible D gene TRBD1, 5 bases. V gave up 5 bases and J gave up 3 bases, with 15 bases separating them. The germline V gene encodes CDR1 KGHDR and CDR2 SFDVKD. The CDR3 extends over 15 amino acids. CDR3 loop: CATSAAGIEDTEAFF. CDR3 nucleotides: TGTGCCACCAGTGCGGCAGGGATTGAGGACACTGAAGCTTTCTTT.